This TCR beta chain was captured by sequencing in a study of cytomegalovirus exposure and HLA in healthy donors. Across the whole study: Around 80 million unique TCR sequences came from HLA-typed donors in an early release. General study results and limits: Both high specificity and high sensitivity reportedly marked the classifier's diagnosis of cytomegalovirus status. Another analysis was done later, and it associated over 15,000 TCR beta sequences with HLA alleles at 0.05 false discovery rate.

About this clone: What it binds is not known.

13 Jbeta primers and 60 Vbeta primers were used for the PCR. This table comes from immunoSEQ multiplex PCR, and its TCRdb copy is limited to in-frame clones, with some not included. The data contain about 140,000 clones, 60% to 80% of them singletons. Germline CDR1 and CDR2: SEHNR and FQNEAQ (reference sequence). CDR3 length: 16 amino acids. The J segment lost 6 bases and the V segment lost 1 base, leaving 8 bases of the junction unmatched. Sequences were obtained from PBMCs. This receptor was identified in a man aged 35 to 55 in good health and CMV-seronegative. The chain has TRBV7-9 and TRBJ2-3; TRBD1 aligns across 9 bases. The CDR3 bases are TGTGCCAGCAGCTTAGGCGACAGGGGGGTTCAGGATACGCAGTATTTT. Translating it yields CASSLGDRGVQDTQYF.